This T cell receptor (beta chain) was sequenced during a study of CXCR3-negative and CXCR3-positive naive CD8 T cells. Those CD8+ T cells considered naive were CD45RO-CCR7+CD27+CD95-. From germline, CDR1 is MNHEY and CDR2 SMNVEV (reference sequence). The CDR3 totals 15 residues. Notes on this clonotype: Its antigen is not identified.

General study findings and limits: Diversity was high in both naive subsets and much lower in memory cells. CXCR3-negative naive cells had less hydrophobic TRB CDR3s than did CXCR3-positive naive cells. Memory cells diverged, while naive CXCR3-positive and CXCR3-negative cells had similar TRBV-TRBJ usage. Similar levels of surface CD5 were seen between naive subsets; TCR strength was inferred from TRB CDR3 properties.

UMI-tagged TRB cDNA libraries were built via 5' RACE. Each CDR3 protein gets one entry in TCRdb, which reprocessed the 5' RACE reads and gives no DNA. The sample table includes about 120,000 distinct CDR3 sequences. The chain recombines TRBV27 with TRBJ2-7; with no DNA, the TCRdb D assignment of TRBD1 cannot be verified. This sequence was found in a human donor in good health. Some clones in this sample may be carry-over from other donors' samples. Sequencing was performed on naive CXCR3+ CD8+ T cells from blood. Subset in this sample: CD45RO-CCR7+CD27+CD95- naive CD8+ T cells expressing CXCR3 (TNR3+). CDR3 amino acids: CASSPRQGSGREQYF.